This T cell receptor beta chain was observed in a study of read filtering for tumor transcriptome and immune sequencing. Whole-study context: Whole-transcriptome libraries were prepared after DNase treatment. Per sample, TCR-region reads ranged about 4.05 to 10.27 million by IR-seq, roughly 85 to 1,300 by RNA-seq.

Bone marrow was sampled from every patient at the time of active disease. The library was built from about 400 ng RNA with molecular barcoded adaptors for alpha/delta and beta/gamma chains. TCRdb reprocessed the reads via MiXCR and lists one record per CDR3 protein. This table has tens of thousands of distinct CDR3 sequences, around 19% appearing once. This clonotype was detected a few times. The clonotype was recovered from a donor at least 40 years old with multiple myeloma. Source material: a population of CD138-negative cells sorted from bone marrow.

In DNA form, the CDR3 reads TGCAGCGTTGGAGGGGGGACAGTTCCTCTATACGAGCAGTACTTC. Its protein product is CSVGGGTVPLYEQYF. The V gene is TRBV29-1, the J gene TRBJ2-7; tentatively, D is TRBD1 (7 bases). The length of the CDR3 is 15 residues. Germline CDR1 SQVTM, CDR2 ANQGSEA. The ends were cut back, 4 bases at V and 4 bases at J, with 20 bases in the middle.